This TCR beta chain appears in the sequencing data of a study of blood T cell repertoires in COVID-19. Study details: The United States, Italy and Spain were the sources of the acute and convalescent COVID-19 samples. The cDNA or gDNA used as material had been derived from T cells, B-cell-depleted T cells, or PBMCs.

In the original analysis: Using reference gene primer amplification, nucleated cell counts were estimated. Assay: immunoSEQ multiplex PCR; the TCRdb copy retains only in-frame clones and omits some. That table is the source of V, J and clone size, and D and trimming were worked out from the DNA. The data show just under 80,000 clones, roughly 78% seen once. Germline V lookup: CDR1 MNHEY, CDR2 SMNVEV (reference sequence). The CDR3 extends over 15 amino acids. V was pared by 0 bases and J by 1 base, with 7 bases between. What was sequenced was peripheral blood. The receptor was derived from a woman in her 70s with acute or convalescent COVID-19. J is TRBJ1-3 and V is TRBV27, with a tentative D call TRBD1 (5 bases). CDR3 nucleotide sequence: TGTGCCAGCAGTTTATCTCGACAGTCTGGAAACACCATATATTTT. Protein product: CASSLSRQSGNTIYF.